The rows below give T cell receptor beta chains drawn from one sample of a study of naive and memory T cell subsets. Via MiXCR, TCRdb re-called the UMI-ligation and nested PCR reads, giving one row per CDR3 protein. The sample has 37,000 or so distinct CDR3 sequences; about 14% are singletons. The sequencing sample was made of effector memory CD4+ T cells from blood. The receptor source for this set is a human donor in good health. The CDR3 runs from the conserved cysteine through the conserved F or W. The D gene is left open where the match is weak. Where a row states a size, it is once, few, many or the class of an expanded clone; other rows omit it.

abundance: NA
j_gene: TRBJ2-7
v_gene: TRBV6-6
d_gene: TRBD2
CDR3nt: TGTGCCAGCAAGTTAAGCGGGAACTCCTACGAGCAGTACTTC
CDR3aa: CASKLSGNSYEQYF

abundance: NA
j_gene: TRBJ2-7
v_gene: TRBV6-1
d_gene: NA
CDR3nt: TGTGCCAGCAGTGAAGTGGGGTACGAGCAGTACTTC
CDR3aa: CASSEVGYEQYF

abundance: many
j_gene: TRBJ2-1
v_gene: TRBV7-2
d_gene: NA
CDR3nt: TGTGCCAGCAGTACCCAGCAAGGCCGCGAGCAGTTCTTC
CDR3aa: CASSTQQGREQFF

abundance: many
j_gene: TRBJ2-1
v_gene: TRBV4-1
d_gene: NA
CDR3nt: TGCGCCAGCAGCCAACGAGAACTGACTGCAGATGAGCAGTTCTTC
CDR3aa: CASSQRELTADEQFF

abundance: NA
j_gene: TRBJ2-5
v_gene: TRBV20-1
d_gene: TRBD1
CDR3nt: TGCAGTGCTAGGCCGGGGACAGGGCGTCAAGAGACCCAGTACTTC
CDR3aa: CSARPGTGRQETQYF

abundance: NA
j_gene: TRBJ2-2
v_gene: TRBV27
d_gene: NA
CDR3nt: TGTGCCAGCAGTTTATCGTCGTCAGGCAAGCTGTTTTTT
CDR3aa: CASSLSSSGKLFF

abundance: NA
j_gene: TRBJ1-6
v_gene: TRBV20-1
d_gene: NA
CDR3nt: TGCAGTGCTCGAGGACCCGGGGAGGGTTCACCCCTCCACTTT
CDR3aa: CSARGPGEGSPLHF

abundance: few
j_gene: TRBJ1-1
v_gene: TRBV27
d_gene: NA
CDR3nt: TGTGCCAGCAGTTTGACGCCCTCAGGGGCCTTGAACACTGAAGCTTTCTTT
CDR3aa: CASSLTPSGALNTEAFF

abundance: many
j_gene: TRBJ2-3
v_gene: TRBV7-9
d_gene: NA
CDR3nt: TGTGCCGTTGGTTCTTCGGCTTATACGCAGTATTTT
CDR3aa: CAVGSSAYTQYF

abundance: NA
j_gene: TRBJ2-7
v_gene: TRBV20-1
d_gene: NA
CDR3nt: TGCAGTGCAATAACGCCCGGGTTGGACGAGCAGTACTTC
CDR3aa: CSAITPGLDEQYF

abundance: NA
j_gene: TRBJ1-5
v_gene: TRBV6-1
d_gene: NA
CDR3nt: TGTGCCAGCAGTGGGACCTTGGCAGGGGGCAATCAGCCCCAGCATTTT
CDR3aa: CASSGTLAGGNQPQHF

abundance: NA
j_gene: TRBJ2-1
v_gene: TRBV3-1
d_gene: NA
CDR3nt: TGTGCCAGCAGCCCCCGGAGTCTAGGAACCAATGAGCAGTTCTTC
CDR3aa: CASSPRSLGTNEQFF

abundance: few
j_gene: TRBJ2-2
v_gene: TRBV12-3/TRBV12-4
d_gene: NA
CDR3nt: TGTGCCAGCAGCTCCGATAAGAGAGAGCTGTTTTTT
CDR3aa: CASSSDKRELFF

abundance: few
j_gene: TRBJ2-1
v_gene: TRBV5-6
d_gene: NA
CDR3nt: TGTGCCAGCAGCTCGGGTATCGGGGTTGCTGAGCAGTTCTTC
CDR3aa: CASSSGIGVAEQFF

abundance: many
j_gene: TRBJ1-2
v_gene: TRBV29-1
d_gene: TRBD1
CDR3nt: TGCAGCGGAGCCGGGACAGCTGAAGGCTACACCTTC
CDR3aa: CSGAGTAEGYTF

abundance: NA
j_gene: TRBJ2-3
v_gene: TRBV5-1
d_gene: TRBD2
CDR3nt: TGCGCCAGCAGCTTGGCCGGGGGGACTAGCGGACGCACAGATACGCAGTATTTT
CDR3aa: CASSLAGGTSGRTDTQYF

abundance: many
j_gene: TRBJ2-1
v_gene: TRBV7-2
d_gene: TRBD1
CDR3nt: TGTGCCAGCAGCCCGAGGACAGGGGAGCAGTTCTTC
CDR3aa: CASSPRTGEQFF

abundance: NA
j_gene: TRBJ2-2
v_gene: TRBV4-2
d_gene: NA
CDR3nt: TGTGCCAGCAGCCAAGACTGCGGGGCGCAGAACACCGGGGAGCTGTTTTTT
CDR3aa: CASSQDCGAQNTGELFF

abundance: many
j_gene: TRBJ2-1
v_gene: TRBV20-1
d_gene: NA
CDR3nt: TGCAGTGCTAGAGAAGGTATCAATGAGCAGTTCTTC
CDR3aa: CSAREGINEQFF

abundance: NA
j_gene: TRBJ2-3
v_gene: TRBV3-1
d_gene: NA
CDR3nt: TGTGCCAGCAGCCCGCGAGGAGGGGGCACAGATACGCAGTATTTT
CDR3aa: CASSPRGGGTDTQYF

abundance: many
j_gene: TRBJ2-1
v_gene: TRBV6-1
d_gene: TRBD2
CDR3nt: TGTGCCAGCAGCGAACTAGCGGGAGGGTTCAATGAGCAGTTCTTC
CDR3aa: CASSELAGGFNEQFF

abundance: many
j_gene: TRBJ2-1
v_gene: TRBV11-2
d_gene: NA
CDR3nt: TGTGCCAGCAGCTTTGAATATGCCTACAATGAGCAGTTCTTC
CDR3aa: CASSFEYAYNEQFF

abundance: few
j_gene: TRBJ2-7
v_gene: TRBV18
d_gene: NA
CDR3nt: TGTGCCAGCTCACCGTACAGGGATTCCTACGAGCAGTACTTC
CDR3aa: CASSPYRDSYEQYF

abundance: many
j_gene: TRBJ2-1
v_gene: TRBV29-1
d_gene: NA
CDR3nt: TGCAGCGTTGAAAAGTCGGGACCAAAGAGTCAGTTCTTC
CDR3aa: CSVEKSGPKSQFF

abundance: many
j_gene: TRBJ2-1
v_gene: TRBV7-2
d_gene: NA
CDR3nt: TGTGCCAGCAGGTGGAGAGACCAGAGCTACAATGAGCAGTTCTTC
CDR3aa: CASRWRDQSYNEQFF

abundance: NA
j_gene: TRBJ1-6
v_gene: TRBV18
d_gene: NA
CDR3nt: TGTGCCAGCTCACCCGACTCGGGGCAGACACCCCTCCACTTT
CDR3aa: CASSPDSGQTPLHF

abundance: many
j_gene: TRBJ2-2
v_gene: TRBV6-5
d_gene: TRBD1
CDR3nt: TGTGCCAGCAGAACCGGGACAGGGGAAAAAACCGGGGAGCTGTTTTTT
CDR3aa: CASRTGTGEKTGELFF

abundance: NA
j_gene: TRBJ1-2
v_gene: TRBV19
d_gene: TRBD1
CDR3nt: TGTGCCAGCGGGGGACAGATAGATGTCTATGGCTACACCTTC
CDR3aa: CASGGQIDVYGYTF

abundance: many
j_gene: TRBJ2-1
v_gene: TRBV5-1
d_gene: NA
CDR3nt: TGCGCCAGCAGCTTATTCGAGAGTTACAATGAGCAGTTCTTC
CDR3aa: CASSLFESYNEQFF

abundance: NA
j_gene: TRBJ1-1
v_gene: TRBV20-1
d_gene: TRBD1
CDR3nt: TGCAGTGCTAGACCACCCGGGACAGGGCGAGGCAGGACTGAAGCTTTCTTT
CDR3aa: CSARPPGTGRGRTEAFF

abundance: many
j_gene: TRBJ2-3
v_gene: TRBV12-3/TRBV12-4
d_gene: NA
CDR3nt: TGTGCCAGCAGTTCGGGACTTCCCACAGATACGCAGTATTTT
CDR3aa: CASSSGLPTDTQYF

abundance: NA
j_gene: TRBJ2-1
v_gene: TRBV29-1
d_gene: NA
CDR3nt: TGCAGCGTTGAATTAATTAATAGGGCTTACTCCTACAATGAGCAGTTCTTC
CDR3aa: CSVELINRAYSYNEQFF

abundance: many
j_gene: TRBJ2-7
v_gene: TRBV10-3
d_gene: NA
CDR3nt: TGTGCCATCACCAATGGGCTTTCGAGCTCCTACGAGCAGTACTTC
CDR3aa: CAITNGLSSSYEQYF

abundance: many
j_gene: TRBJ2-7
v_gene: TRBV14
d_gene: NA
CDR3nt: TGTGCCAGCAGCGAAGGCAGATGGGGGAGCGAGCAGTACTTC
CDR3aa: CASSEGRWGSEQYF

abundance: NA
j_gene: TRBJ2-2
v_gene: TRBV27
d_gene: NA
CDR3nt: TGTGCCAGCAGTGTGGGGTTTCTGGACACCGGGGAGCTGTTTTTT
CDR3aa: CASSVGFLDTGELFF

abundance: few
j_gene: TRBJ2-5
v_gene: TRBV3-1
d_gene: NA
CDR3nt: TGTGCCAGCAGCCAAGGACAGCCGGGGACCCAGTACTTC
CDR3aa: CASSQGQPGTQYF

abundance: many
j_gene: TRBJ2-1
v_gene: TRBV29-1
d_gene: NA
CDR3nt: TGCAGCGTTAAGGCCTTCCTAGACGGCGATGAGCAGTTCTTC
CDR3aa: CSVKAFLDGDEQFF

abundance: NA
j_gene: TRBJ2-1
v_gene: TRBV4-2
d_gene: NA
CDR3nt: TGTGCCAGCAGCAGGACTTTCCCCTCCTACAATGAGCAGTTCTTC
CDR3aa: CASSRTFPSYNEQFF

abundance: NA
j_gene: TRBJ2-7
v_gene: TRBV27
d_gene: TRBD1
CDR3nt: TGTGCCAGCAGTCCCAGAGGGGACAGGGGTAACGAGCAGTACTTC
CDR3aa: CASSPRGDRGNEQYF

abundance: medium-sized
j_gene: TRBJ2-7
v_gene: TRBV7-2
d_gene: NA
CDR3nt: TGTGCCAGCAGCTTTATAGCGAGCTCCTACGAGCAGTACTTC
CDR3aa: CASSFIASSYEQYF

abundance: NA
j_gene: TRBJ1-6
v_gene: TRBV20-1
d_gene: NA
CDR3nt: TGCAGTGCCACGAACAGCGCCTTGACTTATAATTCACCCCTCCACTTT
CDR3aa: CSATNSALTYNSPLHF

abundance: few
j_gene: TRBJ2-7
v_gene: TRBV20-1
d_gene: NA
CDR3nt: TGCAGTGCTAGAGATAACCCGGGCTACGAGCAGTACTTC
CDR3aa: CSARDNPGYEQYF

abundance: many
j_gene: TRBJ2-3
v_gene: TRBV4-2
d_gene: TRBD2
CDR3nt: TGTGCCAGCAGCCAAGGAAGGCTAGCGGAGGGAAGCACAGATACGCAGTATTTT
CDR3aa: CASSQGRLAEGSTDTQYF

abundance: NA
j_gene: TRBJ2-2
v_gene: TRBV6-2/TRBV6-3
d_gene: TRBD1
CDR3nt: TGTGCCAGCAGCCGACAGGGTCTCAAGATCACCGGGGAGCTGTTTTTT
CDR3aa: CASSRQGLKITGELFF

abundance: many
j_gene: TRBJ2-7
v_gene: TRBV18
d_gene: TRBD2
CDR3nt: TGTGCCAGCTCACCACCCGGGCTAGCGGGGTCCTACGAGCAGTACTTC
CDR3aa: CASSPPGLAGSYEQYF

abundance: NA
j_gene: TRBJ2-2
v_gene: TRBV27
d_gene: NA
CDR3nt: TGTGCCAGCAGTTTTCTCAGGGTCGGCGACACCGGGGAGCTGTTTTTT
CDR3aa: CASSFLRVGDTGELFF

abundance: NA
j_gene: TRBJ2-5
v_gene: TRBV20-1
d_gene: TRBD1
CDR3nt: TGCAGTGTCCCCCGGGGACAGGCAGAGACCCAGTACTTC
CDR3aa: CSVPRGQAETQYF

abundance: NA
j_gene: TRBJ2-7
v_gene: TRBV2
d_gene: TRBD1
CDR3nt: TGTGCCTCCCAGGGACAGCGATCCCACGAGCAGTACTTC
CDR3aa: CASQGQRSHEQYF

abundance: NA
j_gene: TRBJ2-5
v_gene: TRBV2
d_gene: NA
CDR3nt: TGTGCCAGCAGTAAAAGGGAGAGAGAGACCCAGTACTTC
CDR3aa: CASSKRERETQYF

abundance: few
j_gene: TRBJ2-1
v_gene: TRBV28
d_gene: TRBD2
CDR3nt: TGTGCCAGCAGGGGACTAGCGGGAACCTCCTACAATGAGCAGTTCTTC
CDR3aa: CASRGLAGTSYNEQFF

abundance: NA
j_gene: TRBJ2-7
v_gene: TRBV15
d_gene: NA
CDR3nt: TGTGCCACCAGCAGGGACAGTTGGGAGCAGTACTTC
CDR3aa: CATSRDSWEQYF